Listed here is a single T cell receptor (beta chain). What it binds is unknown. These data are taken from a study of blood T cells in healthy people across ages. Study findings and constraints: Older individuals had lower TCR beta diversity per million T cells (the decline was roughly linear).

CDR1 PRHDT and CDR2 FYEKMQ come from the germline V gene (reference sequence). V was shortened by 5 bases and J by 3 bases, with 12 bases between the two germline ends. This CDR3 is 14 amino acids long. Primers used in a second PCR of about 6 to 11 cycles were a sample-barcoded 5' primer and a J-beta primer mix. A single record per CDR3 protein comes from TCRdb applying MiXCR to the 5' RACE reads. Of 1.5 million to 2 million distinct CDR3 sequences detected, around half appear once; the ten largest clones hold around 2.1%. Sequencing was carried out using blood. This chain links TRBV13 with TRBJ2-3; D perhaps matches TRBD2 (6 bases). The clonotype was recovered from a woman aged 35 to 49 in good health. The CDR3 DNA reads TGTGCCAGCAGCCCTACCGGGACTACAGATACGCAGTATTTT. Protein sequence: CASSPTGTTDTQYF.